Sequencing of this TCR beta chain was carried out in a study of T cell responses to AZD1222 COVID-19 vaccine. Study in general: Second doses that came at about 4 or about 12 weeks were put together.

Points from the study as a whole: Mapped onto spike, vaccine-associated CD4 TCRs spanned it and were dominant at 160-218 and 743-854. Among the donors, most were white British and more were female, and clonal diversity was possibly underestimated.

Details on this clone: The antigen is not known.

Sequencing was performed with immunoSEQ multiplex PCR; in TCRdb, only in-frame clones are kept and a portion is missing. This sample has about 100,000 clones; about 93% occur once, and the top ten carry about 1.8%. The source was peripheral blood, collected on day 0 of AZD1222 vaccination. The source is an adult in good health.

CDR3 in DNA: TGTGCCAGTAGACGAGGATTCGAGCCCCAGCATTTT. This encodes CASRRGFEPQHF. The genes are TRBV19 and TRBJ1-5; D gene unclear. V was pared by 6 bases and J by 8 bases, with 11 bases between. Germline CDR1 LNHDA, CDR2 SQIVND (reference sequence). The CDR3 has 12 amino acids.